Given below is one TCR beta chain in context. Its antigen is still unknown. Trimming at V came to 0 bases and at J to 0 bases, leaving 11 bases not matched to a gene. The germline gives CDR1 MGHRA, CDR2 YSYEKL. The CDR3 length is 18 residues. CD45RO-negative, CCR7-selected cells formed the naive CD8 fraction, which excluded terminally differentiated effector memory CD45RA+ cells. This record belongs to a study of shared clonotypes between healthy human individuals. The overall study: CD8 memory received one plate per donor, CD8 naive two, CD4 memory three and CD4 naive three. Whole-study findings and limits: Generally, naive subsets came out with larger estimated richness than memory subsets. Across a handful of donors, naive CD4 shared around 5.1%, naive CD8 around 3.5%, memory CD4 2% to 2.5%, memory CD8 about 0.4%.

Study processing details: ImmunoSEQ junction-only sequences lacked quality scores, so their filtering differed. The assay was immunoSEQ multiplex PCR, and TCRdb's table has in-frame clones only and misses some. D and trimming come from the DNA, and the V and J calls and clone size come from that table. The data hold about 2 million clones, with about 94% observed a single time. The V gene is TRBV4-1, the J gene TRBJ2-7; 7 positions agree with TRBD1. The clonotype originates from a man younger than 35 in good health. The sequencing sample was made of naive CD8+ T cells sorted from blood. The CDR3 protein is CASSQDPPPTGTSYEQYF. CDR3 in DNA: TGCGCCAGCAGCCAAGATCCCCCCCCGACAGGGACCTCCTACGAGCAGTACTTC.